Listed below are T cell receptor beta chains from one sample, sequenced in a study of T cell repertoires in cytomegalovirus infection. TCRdb analysed the reads with MiXCR anew, one entry per CDR3 protein. The table lists 750,000 to 900,000 distinct CDR3 sequences, roughly 28% of them singletons. No antigen is known for these receptors. The sample consisted of cultured CD8+ T cells from PBMCs, taken from culture after CMV antigen stimulation. These receptors were collected from a human donor in good health (CMV status not recorded). Some clones in this sample may be carry-over from other donors' samples. The CDR3 runs from the conserved cysteine through the conserved F or W. Fields, in order: V gene, clone size, J gene, D gene, CDR3 protein, CDR3 DNA. The D gene is left open where the match is weak. Not every row has a clone size; where given, it reads once, few, many or a size class.

V gene: TRBV7-9; clone size: few; J gene: TRBJ2-6; D gene: .; CDR3 protein: CATPRISGANVLTF; CDR3 DNA: TGTGCCACCCCCCGGATCTCTGGGGCCAACGTCCTGACTTTC
V gene: TRBV7-2; clone size: few; J gene: TRBJ2-1; D gene: .; CDR3 protein: CASSLIFGVSIYNEQFF; CDR3 DNA: TGTGCCAGCAGCTTAATTTTTGGGGTTTCCATTTACAATGAGCAGTTCTTC
V gene: TRBV12-3/TRBV12-4; clone size: .; J gene: TRBJ1-5; D gene: .; CDR3 protein: CASSHRDPTVNQPQHF; CDR3 DNA: TGTGCCAGCAGTCACCGGGACCCGACGGTAAATCAGCCCCAGCATTTT
V gene: TRBV5-6; clone size: .; J gene: TRBJ2-1; D gene: .; CDR3 protein: CASSQKVVPSHNEQFF; CDR3 DNA: TGTGCCAGCAGCCAGAAAGTGGTTCCCAGCCACAATGAGCAGTTCTTC
V gene: TRBV10-3; clone size: .; J gene: TRBJ1-1; D gene: .; CDR3 protein: CATTFGAEAFF; CDR3 DNA: TGTGCCACCACCTTCGGCGCTGAAGCTTTCTTT
V gene: TRBV20-1; clone size: few; J gene: TRBJ1-3; D gene: .; CDR3 protein: CSARGEGSSGNTIYF; CDR3 DNA: TGCAGTGCTAGGGGGGAGGGGAGCTCTGGAAACACCATATATTTT
V gene: TRBV24-1; clone size: few; J gene: TRBJ2-3; D gene: .; CDR3 protein: CATSGFDLGSTDTQYF; CDR3 DNA: TGTGCCACCAGTGGGTTCGACCTCGGGAGCACAGATACGCAGTATTTT
V gene: TRBV7-6; clone size: .; J gene: TRBJ2-3; D gene: TRBD2; CDR3 protein: CASSHPVTSGGAISTDTQYF; CDR3 DNA: TGTGCCAGCAGCCACCCGGTCACTAGCGGGGGGGCAATTAGCACAGATACGCAGTATTTT
V gene: TRBV6-5; clone size: .; J gene: TRBJ2-1; D gene: .; CDR3 protein: CASSYWGAGNEQFF; CDR3 DNA: TGTGCCAGCAGTTACTGGGGGGCTGGGAATGAGCAGTTCTTC
V gene: TRBV5-5; clone size: .; J gene: TRBJ2-2; D gene: .; CDR3 protein: CASSLTPLGENTGELFF; CDR3 DNA: TGTGCCAGCAGCTTGACCCCTTTGGGGGAGAACACCGGGGAGCTGTTTTTT
V gene: TRBV7-9; clone size: few; J gene: TRBJ2-2; D gene: TRBD2; CDR3 protein: CAATSGVFPGELFF; CDR3 DNA: TGTGCCGCAACTAGCGGGGTCTTTCCCGGGGAGCTGTTTTTT
V gene: TRBV28; clone size: .; J gene: TRBJ2-5; D gene: .; CDR3 protein: CASSLDRGGFAQYF; CDR3 DNA: TGTGCCAGCAGTTTGGACCGGGGCGGGTTCGCCCAGTACTTC
V gene: TRBV14; clone size: few; J gene: TRBJ1-2; D gene: .; CDR3 protein: CASSNDRNYGYTF; CDR3 DNA: TGTGCCAGCAGCAACGACAGAAACTATGGCTACACCTTC
V gene: TRBV12-3/TRBV12-4; clone size: .; J gene: TRBJ2-3; D gene: .; CDR3 protein: CASSLGTVQYF; CDR3 DNA: TGTGCCAGCAGTTTAGGGACAGTGCAGTATTTT
V gene: TRBV10-2; clone size: .; J gene: TRBJ1-3; D gene: TRBD1; CDR3 protein: CASSEQGANGNTIYF; CDR3 DNA: TGCGCCAGCAGTGAACAGGGGGCCAACGGAAACACCATATATTTT
V gene: TRBV10-3; clone size: .; J gene: TRBJ2-3; D gene: TRBD2; CDR3 protein: CAISESRSSGGLDTQYF; CDR3 DNA: TGTGCCATCAGTGAGTCGAGGTCTAGCGGGGGGCTAGATACGCAGTATTTT
V gene: TRBV5-4; clone size: few; J gene: TRBJ2-5; D gene: .; CDR3 protein: CASSLASDQETQYF; CDR3 DNA: TGTGCCAGCAGCTTGGCGTCGGACCAAGAGACCCAGTACTTC
V gene: TRBV27; clone size: .; J gene: TRBJ1-2; D gene: TRBD1; CDR3 protein: CASSLGDRGQGYTF; CDR3 DNA: TGTGCCAGCAGTTTAGGCGACAGGGGGCAAGGCTACACCTTC
V gene: TRBV19; clone size: few; J gene: TRBJ1-5; D gene: TRBD1; CDR3 protein: CASTGGPHQPQHF; CDR3 DNA: TGTGCCAGTACAGGGGGGCCCCATCAGCCCCAGCATTTT
V gene: TRBV5-6; clone size: .; J gene: TRBJ2-2; D gene: .; CDR3 protein: CASSSGRVPGELFF; CDR3 DNA: TGTGCTAGCAGCTCGGGGCGGGTACCCGGGGAGCTGTTTTTT
V gene: TRBV25-1; clone size: .; J gene: TRBJ2-5; D gene: .; CDR3 protein: CASSEFPEGEETQYF; CDR3 DNA: TGTGCCAGCAGTGAATTCCCAGAGGGGGAAGAGACCCAGTACTTC
V gene: TRBV7-2; clone size: .; J gene: TRBJ2-1; D gene: .; CDR3 protein: CASSEIQGGSYNEQFF; CDR3 DNA: TGTGCCAGCAGCGAAATCCAGGGAGGTTCCTACAATGAGCAGTTCTTC
V gene: TRBV28; clone size: .; J gene: TRBJ1-5; D gene: .; CDR3 protein: CASNVRSNQPQHF; CDR3 DNA: TGTGCCAGCAATGTGCGGAGCAATCAGCCCCAGCATTTT
V gene: TRBV27; clone size: .; J gene: TRBJ2-1; D gene: .; CDR3 protein: CASSLASGLSYNEQFF; CDR3 DNA: TGTGCCAGCAGTTTGGCGAGCGGGCTCTCCTACAATGAGCAGTTCTTC
V gene: TRBV15; clone size: .; J gene: TRBJ1-4; D gene: .; CDR3 protein: CATSVGVATNEKLFF; CDR3 DNA: TGTGCCACCAGCGTCGGCGTGGCAACTAATGAAAAACTGTTTTTT
V gene: TRBV12-3/TRBV12-4; clone size: .; J gene: TRBJ2-1; D gene: TRBD2; CDR3 protein: CACGSSYNEQFF; CDR3 DNA: TGTGCCTGCGGGAGCTCCTACAATGAGCAGTTCTTC
V gene: TRBV15; clone size: .; J gene: TRBJ1-6; D gene: TRBD1; CDR3 protein: CATSRDKRGQSTYNSPLHF; CDR3 DNA: TGTGCCACCAGCAGAGATAAAAGGGGACAGTCAACCTATAATTCACCCCTCCACTTT
V gene: TRBV27; clone size: .; J gene: TRBJ2-5; D gene: .; CDR3 protein: CASSLSVGEVKETQYF; CDR3 DNA: TGTGCCAGCAGTTTATCTGTAGGGGAGGTAAAAGAGACCCAGTACTTC
V gene: TRBV19; clone size: few; J gene: TRBJ1-4; D gene: TRBD1; CDR3 protein: CASLDPGTGGEKLFF; CDR3 DNA: TGTGCCAGCCTGGACCCCGGGACAGGGGGCGAAAAACTGTTTTTT
V gene: TRBV28; clone size: .; J gene: TRBJ1-5; D gene: .; CDR3 protein: CASSAGPGDQPQHF; CDR3 DNA: TGTGCCAGCAGTGCTGGCCCGGGGGATCAGCCCCAGCATTTT
V gene: TRBV27; clone size: few; J gene: TRBJ1-1; D gene: .; CDR3 protein: CASSLGFLGAEAFF; CDR3 DNA: TGTGCCAGCAGTTTAGGTTTTCTCGGGGCTGAAGCTTTCTTT
V gene: TRBV7-8; clone size: many; J gene: TRBJ1-5; D gene: .; CDR3 protein: CASSLNPFMDYSNQPQHF; CDR3 DNA: TGTGCCAGCAGCCTAAACCCTTTTATGGACTATAGCAATCAGCCCCAGCATTTT
V gene: TRBV5-4; clone size: few; J gene: TRBJ2-3; D gene: TRBD1; CDR3 protein: CASSSWDRESTDTQYF; CDR3 DNA: TGTGCCAGCAGCTCCTGGGACAGGGAAAGCACAGATACGCAGTATTTT
V gene: TRBV12-3/TRBV12-4; clone size: .; J gene: TRBJ1-5; D gene: TRBD1; CDR3 protein: CASSLWTGDQPQHF; CDR3 DNA: TGTGCCAGCAGTTTGTGGACAGGAGATCAGCCCCAGCATTTT
V gene: TRBV28; clone size: .; J gene: TRBJ1-5; D gene: .; CDR3 protein: CASQKGAYQPQHF; CDR3 DNA: TGTGCCAGCCAGAAAGGGGCGTACCAGCCCCAGCATTTT
V gene: TRBV7-6; clone size: .; J gene: TRBJ2-6; D gene: .; CDR3 protein: CASSIDRTSGANVLTF; CDR3 DNA: TGTGCCAGCAGCATCGACAGGACCTCTGGGGCCAACGTCCTGACTTTC
V gene: TRBV7-9; clone size: few; J gene: TRBJ2-1; D gene: TRBD1; CDR3 protein: CASSRTGKQFF; CDR3 DNA: TGTGCCAGCAGTCGGACAGGGAAGCAGTTCTTC
V gene: TRBV24-1; clone size: few; J gene: TRBJ1-5; D gene: .; CDR3 protein: CATSGTGGNQPQHF; CDR3 DNA: TGTGCCACCAGTGGGACCGGAGGCAATCAGCCCCAGCATTTT
V gene: TRBV6-6; clone size: many; J gene: TRBJ2-3; D gene: .; CDR3 protein: CASFGLMGTDTQYF; CDR3 DNA: TGTGCCAGCTTTGGACTGATGGGGACAGATACGCAGTATTTT
V gene: TRBV11-2; clone size: few; J gene: TRBJ2-1; D gene: .; CDR3 protein: CASSKPVTGYGPYNEQFF; CDR3 DNA: TGTGCCAGCAGCAAACCGGTTACCGGATATGGTCCCTACAATGAGCAGTTCTTC
V gene: TRBV14; clone size: .; J gene: TRBJ2-1; D gene: .; CDR3 protein: CASSQVLGPVDEQFF; CDR3 DNA: TGTGCCAGCAGCCAAGTTCTGGGGCCGGTCGATGAGCAGTTCTTC
V gene: TRBV27; clone size: .; J gene: TRBJ2-1; D gene: TRBD2; CDR3 protein: CASSSSPGLAGLNEQFF; CDR3 DNA: TGTGCCAGCAGTTCCTCTCCGGGACTAGCGGGGCTCAATGAGCAGTTCTTC
V gene: TRBV12-3/TRBV12-4; clone size: many; J gene: TRBJ1-1; D gene: .; CDR3 protein: CASTVPRYAEAFF; CDR3 DNA: TGTGCCAGCACCGTCCCTCGCTACGCTGAAGCTTTCTTT
V gene: TRBV15; clone size: .; J gene: TRBJ2-5; D gene: .; CDR3 protein: CATSPGGGWEETQYF; CDR3 DNA: TGTGCCACCAGCCCCGGTGGGGGATGGGAAGAGACCCAGTACTTC
V gene: TRBV27; clone size: few; J gene: TRBJ2-2; D gene: TRBD2; CDR3 protein: CASSLVSGGPTGELFF; CDR3 DNA: TGTGCCAGCAGTTTAGTAAGCGGGGGGCCCACCGGGGAGCTGTTTTTT
V gene: TRBV27; clone size: few; J gene: TRBJ2-5; D gene: .; CDR3 protein: CASSLGLKETQYF; CDR3 DNA: TGTGCCAGCAGTTTAGGACTTAAAGAGACCCAGTACTTC
V gene: TRBV7-9; clone size: few; J gene: TRBJ1-1; D gene: .; CDR3 protein: CASSSPQRNTEAFF; CDR3 DNA: TGTGCCAGCAGCTCCCCACAGAGGAACACTGAAGCTTTCTTT
V gene: TRBV5-5; clone size: few; J gene: TRBJ1-3; D gene: TRBD1; CDR3 protein: CASKDRVDHGNTIYF; CDR3 DNA: TGTGCCAGCAAAGACAGGGTTGACCACGGAAACACCATATATTTT
V gene: TRBV13; clone size: .; J gene: TRBJ2-1; D gene: .; CDR3 protein: CASSTRTAVLEQFF; CDR3 DNA: TGTGCCAGCAGCACCAGGACAGCCGTGTTAGAGCAGTTCTTC
V gene: TRBV6-6; clone size: .; J gene: TRBJ1-2; D gene: .; CDR3 protein: CASSYKAGNGYTF; CDR3 DNA: TGTGCCAGCAGTTACAAGGCAGGGAACGGCTACACCTTC
V gene: TRBV20-1; clone size: many; J gene: TRBJ2-3; D gene: TRBD2; CDR3 protein: CSAPELAGGYTQYF; CDR3 DNA: TGCAGTGCCCCTGAGCTAGCGGGGGGTTATACGCAGTATTTT
V gene: TRBV12-3/TRBV12-4; clone size: .; J gene: TRBJ2-3; D gene: TRBD2; CDR3 protein: CASSFRGGASDTQYF; CDR3 DNA: TGTGCCAGCAGTTTTCGGGGGGGGGCCTCAGATACGCAGTATTTT
V gene: TRBV7-6; clone size: few; J gene: TRBJ2-5; D gene: TRBD1; CDR3 protein: CASSLDRGLVETQYF; CDR3 DNA: TGTGCCAGCAGCCTCGACAGGGGGCTGGTAGAGACCCAGTACTTC
V gene: TRBV6-1; clone size: many; J gene: TRBJ2-1; D gene: .; CDR3 protein: CASSTRTVLDEQFF; CDR3 DNA: TGTGCCAGCAGTACCCGGACAGTATTAGATGAGCAGTTCTTC
V gene: TRBV6-2/TRBV6-3; clone size: .; J gene: TRBJ2-1; D gene: TRBD1; CDR3 protein: CASGPPHRGQFF; CDR3 DNA: TGTGCCAGCGGCCCCCCCCACAGGGGACAGTTCTTC
V gene: TRBV6-2/TRBV6-3; clone size: .; J gene: TRBJ2-1; D gene: .; CDR3 protein: CASSYLANEQFF; CDR3 DNA: TGTGCCAGCAGTTACTTAGCAAATGAGCAGTTCTTC
V gene: TRBV7-9; clone size: .; J gene: TRBJ2-3; D gene: TRBD2; CDR3 protein: CASSSGSGGAIGQYF; CDR3 DNA: TGTGCCAGCAGCTCGGGGAGCGGGGGGGCCATCGGGCAGTATTTT
V gene: TRBV9; clone size: few; J gene: TRBJ1-4; D gene: .; CDR3 protein: CASSAPQGANEKLFF; CDR3 DNA: TGTGCCAGCAGCGCGCCTCAAGGAGCTAATGAAAAACTGTTTTTT
V gene: TRBV12-5; clone size: many; J gene: TRBJ2-5; D gene: TRBD2; CDR3 protein: CASGSWEGGKETQYF; CDR3 DNA: TGTGCTAGTGGTTCATGGGAGGGCGGTAAAGAGACCCAGTACTTC
V gene: TRBV6-1; clone size: many; J gene: TRBJ2-3; D gene: .; CDR3 protein: CASIPQGTDTQYF; CDR3 DNA: TGTGCCAGCATCCCCCAGGGCACAGATACGCAGTATTTT